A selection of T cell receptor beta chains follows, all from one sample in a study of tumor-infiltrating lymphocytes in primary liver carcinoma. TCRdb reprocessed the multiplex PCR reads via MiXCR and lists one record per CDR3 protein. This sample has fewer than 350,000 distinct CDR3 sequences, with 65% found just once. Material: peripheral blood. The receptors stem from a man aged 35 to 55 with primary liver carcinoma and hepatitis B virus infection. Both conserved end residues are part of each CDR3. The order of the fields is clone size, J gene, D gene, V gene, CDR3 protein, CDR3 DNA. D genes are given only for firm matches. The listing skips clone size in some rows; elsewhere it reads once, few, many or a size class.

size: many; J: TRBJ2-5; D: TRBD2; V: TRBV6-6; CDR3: CASSYSRTSGGQTQYF; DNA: TGTGCCAGCAGTTACTCCCGGACTAGCGGGGGGCAGACCCAGTACTTC
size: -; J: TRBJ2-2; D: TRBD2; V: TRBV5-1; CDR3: CASSTGTSHTGELFF; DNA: TGCGCCAGCAGTACCGGGACTAGCCACACCGGGGAGCTGTTTTTT
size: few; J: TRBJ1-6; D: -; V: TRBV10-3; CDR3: CAISGDLNSPLHF; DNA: TGTGCCATCAGTGGAGATCTCAATTCACCCCTCCACTTT
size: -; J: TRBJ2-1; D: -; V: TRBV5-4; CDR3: CASSLGGNSHNEQFF; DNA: TGTGCCAGCAGCCTTGGGGGAAACTCCCACAACGAGCAGTTCTTC
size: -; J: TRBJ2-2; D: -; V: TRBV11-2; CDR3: CASSLGQGNTGERFF; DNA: TGTGCCAGCAGCTTGGGGCAGGGGAACACCGGGGAGCGGTTTTTT
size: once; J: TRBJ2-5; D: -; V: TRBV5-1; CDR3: CASSELKGSGKTQYF; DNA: TGCGCCAGCAGCGAACTTAAGGGGAGTGGGAAGACCCAGTACTTC
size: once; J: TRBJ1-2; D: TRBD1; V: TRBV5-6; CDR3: CDSSLVDRAWGYTF; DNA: TGTGACAGCAGCTTGGTGGACAGGGCCTGGGGCTACACCTTC
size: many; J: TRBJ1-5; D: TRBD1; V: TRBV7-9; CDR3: CASSPGGVGNQPQHF; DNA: TGTGCCAGCAGCCCAGGGGGCGTTGGCAATCAGCCCCAGCATTTT
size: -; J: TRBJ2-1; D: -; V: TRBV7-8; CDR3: CASSLLCNEQFF; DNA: TGTGCCAGCAGCCTCCTATGCAATGAGCAGTTCTTC
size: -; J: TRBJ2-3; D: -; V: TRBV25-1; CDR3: CASRGRDLRTDTQYF; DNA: TGTGCCAGCAGGGGACGCGACCTCCGCACAGATACGCAGTATTTT
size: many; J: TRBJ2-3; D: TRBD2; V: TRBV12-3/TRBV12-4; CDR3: CAIGTSADTQYF; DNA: TGTGCCATAGGGACTAGCGCAGATACGCAGTATTTT
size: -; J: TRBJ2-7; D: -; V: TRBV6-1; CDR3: CASSETHLGNTYEQYF; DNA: TGTGCCAGCAGTGAAACCCACCTTGGCAATACTTACGAGCAGTACTTC
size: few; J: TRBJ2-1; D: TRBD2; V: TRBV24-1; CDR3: CATSESSGLSYNEQFF; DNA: TGTGCCACCAGTGAGAGTAGCGGGCTTTCCTACAATGAGCAGTTCTTC
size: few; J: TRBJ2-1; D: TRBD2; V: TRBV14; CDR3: CASSQLVGGYNEQFF; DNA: TGTGCCAGCAGCCAGTTAGTGGGAGGGTACAATGAGCAGTTCTTC
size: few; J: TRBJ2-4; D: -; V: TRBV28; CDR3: CASSSTDSYKNIQYF; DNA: TGTGCCAGCAGTTCAACGGACAGCTACAAAAACATTCAGTACTTC
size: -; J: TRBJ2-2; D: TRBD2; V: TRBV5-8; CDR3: CASSFGLAAGTGELFF; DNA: TGTGCCAGCAGCTTTGGACTAGCGGCCGGCACCGGGGAGCTGTTTTTT
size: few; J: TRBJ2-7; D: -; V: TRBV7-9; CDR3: CASSLGGLEQYF; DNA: TGTGCCAGCAGCTTGGGGGGCCTCGAGCAGTACTTC
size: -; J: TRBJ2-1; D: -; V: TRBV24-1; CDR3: CATNGGVSNNEQFF; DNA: TGTGCCACCAATGGAGGGGTTAGTAACAATGAGCAGTTCTTC
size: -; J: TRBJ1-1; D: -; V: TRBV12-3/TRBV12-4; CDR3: CASREWGTDEAFF; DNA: TGTGCCAGCAGGGAGTGGGGGACCGATGAGGCTTTCTTT
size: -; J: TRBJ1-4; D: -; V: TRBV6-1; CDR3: CASSEQGQLGKLFF; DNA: TGTGCCAGCAGTGAGCAGGGCCAATTGGGAAAACTGTTTTTT
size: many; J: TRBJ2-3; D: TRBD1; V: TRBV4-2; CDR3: CASSQEGQAPDTQYF; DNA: TGTGCCAGCAGCCAAGAGGGACAGGCCCCAGATACGCAGTATTTT
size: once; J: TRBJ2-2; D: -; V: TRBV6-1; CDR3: CASSSRSCNAGELFF; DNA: TGTGCCAGCAGTTCCCGTAGCTGTAACGCCGGGGAGCTGTTTTTT
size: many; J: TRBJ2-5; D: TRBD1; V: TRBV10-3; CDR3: CAISRQGGRETQYF; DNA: TGTGCCATCAGTAGACAGGGGGGACGAGAGACCCAGTACTTC
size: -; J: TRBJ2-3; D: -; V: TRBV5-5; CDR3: CASSWGTVRDTQYF; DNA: TGTGCCAGCAGCTGGGGGACTGTCAGGGATACGCAGTATTTT
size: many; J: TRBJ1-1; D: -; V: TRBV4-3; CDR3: CASSQVRGNTEAFF; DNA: TGCGCCAGCAGCCAGGTCAGGGGGAACACTGAAGCTTTCTTT
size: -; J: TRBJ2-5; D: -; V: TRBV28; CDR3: CVSSRSLETQYF; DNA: TGTGTCAGCAGTCGCTCCCTGGAGACCCAGTACTTC
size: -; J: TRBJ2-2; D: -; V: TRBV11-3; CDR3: CASSIGTGNAGELFF; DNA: TGTGCCAGCAGTATTGGGACGGGTAACGCCGGGGAGCTGTTTTTT
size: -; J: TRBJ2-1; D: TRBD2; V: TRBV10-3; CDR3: CAISEQSSGIYNEQSF; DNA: TGTGCCATCAGTGAACAAAGTAGCGGGATTTACAATGAGCAGTCCTTC
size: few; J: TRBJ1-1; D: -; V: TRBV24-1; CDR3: CATSRGDISLNTEAFF; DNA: TGTGCCACCAGTAGAGGGGATATCTCCTTGAACACTGAAGCTTTCTTT
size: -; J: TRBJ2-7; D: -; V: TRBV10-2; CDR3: CASSSGYEQNF; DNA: TGCGCCAGCAGCTCTGGCTACGAGCAGAATTTC
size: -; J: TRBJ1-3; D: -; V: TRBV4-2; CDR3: CASSHPSRAGNTIYF; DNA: TGTGCCAGCAGCCACCCGAGCAGGGCCGGAAACACCATATATTTT
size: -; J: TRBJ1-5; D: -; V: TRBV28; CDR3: CASCLEDQPQHF; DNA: TGTGCCAGCTGTTTAGAGGATCAGCCCCAGCATTTT
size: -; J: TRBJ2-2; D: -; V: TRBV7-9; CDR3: CASSSDLNTGELFF; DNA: TGTGCCAGCAGCTCGGACTTGAACACCGGGGAGCTGTTTTTT
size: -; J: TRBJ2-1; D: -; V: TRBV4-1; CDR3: CASNQFSSYNEQFF; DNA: TGCGCCAGCAACCAATTCAGCTCCTACAATGAGCAGTTCTTC